This T cell receptor (beta chain) was recorded in a study of T cell responses to AZD1222 COVID-19 vaccine. Overall study results and limits: The study sampled repertoires only after the peak T cell response. Unmutated variant regions reportedly attract nearly half of all spike-specific TCRs. Clonal diversity was possibly underestimated; the donors were predominantly white British and more often female. Recipients of two AZD1222 doses showed rising Spike-specific TCR breadth and depth.

Looked up from germline, CDR1 is SGHTA and CDR2 is FQGNSA. The CDR3 is 15 amino acids. J was trimmed by 6 bases and V by 1 base; bases with no gene match: 3. Note on this clone: Antigen: not known.

Method: immunoSEQ multiplex PCR; TCRdb's copy keeps in-frame clones and lacks some. Of about 93,000 clones in the sample, around 92% are singletons; the top ten hold around 2.8%. This receptor was identified in an adult in good health. The sequences come from peripheral blood, collected on day 0 of MenACWY control vaccination. The chain uses TRBV7-2 and TRBJ2-3, with TRBD2 matching 11 bases. The CDR3 DNA reads as TGTGCCAGCAGCTTAGTGCTAGCGGGGGGCGATACGCAGTATTTT. Translated, it gives CASSLVLAGGDTQYF.